This T cell receptor (beta chain) comes out of a study of CD8 T cells in Susac syndrome. Broader study findings: None of the CD4+ T cell repertoires in Susac syndrome showed clonal expansion.

The authors negatively isolated CD8+ and CD4+ T cells and FACS-enriched TEMRA cells. This CDR3 region has 14 residues. V trimming: 4 bases; J trimming: 2 bases; junction bases outside the gene matches: 5. The germline gives CDR1 MNHEY, CDR2 SVGAGI. Random hexamers primed reverse transcription of roughly 0.5 to 1 ug RNA. TCRdb reanalysed the immunoSEQ multiplex PCR reads using MiXCR and keeps one entry per CDR3 protein. The sample lists under 200,000 distinct CDR3 sequences, 95% seen once, with roughly 0.098% in the top ten. With respect to this clonotype: The antigen is not known.

V usage is TRBV6-5 and J usage is TRBJ2-7, with 7 bases lining up with TRBD1. Sample: CD4+ T cells from PBMCs. This clonotype originated in a human donor with Susac syndrome. CDR3 protein: CASSSDRDAYEQYF. CDR3 sequence (DNA): TGTGCCAGCAGTTCAGACAGGGATGCCTACGAGCAGTACTTC.